This T cell receptor (beta chain) derives from a study of immune evolution from preneoplasia to lung adenocarcinoma. Overall study findings and caveats: Later-stage lesions appeared to have more T cells, more diversity, less clonality. From normal lung to invasive adenocarcinoma, top clone frequencies appeared to decrease.

Patients had resection in Japan or China between the mid-2010s and the late 2010s. H&E slides confirmed each diagnosis, reviewed by two pathologists independently. Profiling relied on immunoSEQ multiplex PCR, and the TCRdb table lists in-frame clones only, not all of them. The sample comprises approximately 2,000 clones, 85% of which are singletons, and about a fifth rests with the top ten. The CDR3 contains 14 residues. Germline loops: CDR1 SEHNR, CDR2 FQNEAQ (reference sequence). V was trimmed by 8 bases and J by 6 bases, leaving 20 bases between them. This clone was counted a single time. Its antigen is unknown.

The clonotype comes from a person aged 60-79 years with lung adenocarcinoma. Sequenced: FFPE adjacent normal lung tissue. The chain couples TRBV7-9 to TRBJ2-7; D might be TRBD2 (6 bases). As DNA, the CDR3 is TGTGCCAGCTCTCGGGGGAACCCCTTTACCGAGCAGTACTTC. This codes for CASSRGNPFTEQYF.